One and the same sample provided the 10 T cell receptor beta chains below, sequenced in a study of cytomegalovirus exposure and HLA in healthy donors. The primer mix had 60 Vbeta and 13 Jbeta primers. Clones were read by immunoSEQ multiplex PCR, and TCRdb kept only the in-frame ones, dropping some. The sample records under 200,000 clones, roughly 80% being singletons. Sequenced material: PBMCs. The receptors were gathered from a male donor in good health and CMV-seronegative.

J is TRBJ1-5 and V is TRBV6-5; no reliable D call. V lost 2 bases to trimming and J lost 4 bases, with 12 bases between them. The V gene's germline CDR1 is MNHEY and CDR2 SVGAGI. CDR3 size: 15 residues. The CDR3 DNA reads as TGTGCCAGCAGTTACGGTACAGCACGAAATCAGCCCCAGCATTTT. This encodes CASSYGTARNQPQHF.

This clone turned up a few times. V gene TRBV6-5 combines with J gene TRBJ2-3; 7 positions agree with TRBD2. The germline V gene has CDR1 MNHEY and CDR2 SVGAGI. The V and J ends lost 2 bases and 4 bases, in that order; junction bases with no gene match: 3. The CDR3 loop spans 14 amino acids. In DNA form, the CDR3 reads TGTGCCAGCAGTTACGCGGGGGAGGCAGATACGCAGTATTTT. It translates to CASSYAGEADTQYF.

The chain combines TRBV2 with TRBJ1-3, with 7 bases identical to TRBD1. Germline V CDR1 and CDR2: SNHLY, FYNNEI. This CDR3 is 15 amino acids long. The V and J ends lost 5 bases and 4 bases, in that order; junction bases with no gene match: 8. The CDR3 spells CASSRETGFGNTIYF. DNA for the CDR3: TGTGCCAGCAGTCGAGAGACAGGGTTCGGAAACACCATATATTTT.

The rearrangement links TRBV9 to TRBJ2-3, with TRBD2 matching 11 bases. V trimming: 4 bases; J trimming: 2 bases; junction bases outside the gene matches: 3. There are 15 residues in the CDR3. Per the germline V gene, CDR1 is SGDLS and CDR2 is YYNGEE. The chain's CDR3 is CASSTGLADTDTQYF. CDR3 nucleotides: TGTGCCAGCAGCACGGGACTAGCGGACACAGATACGCAGTATTTT.

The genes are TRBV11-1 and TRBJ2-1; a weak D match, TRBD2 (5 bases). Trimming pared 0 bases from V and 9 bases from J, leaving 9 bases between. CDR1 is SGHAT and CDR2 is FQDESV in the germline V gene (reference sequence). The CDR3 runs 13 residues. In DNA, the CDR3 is TGTGCCAGCAGCTTAGCCGAACGGGGTGAGCAGTTCTTC. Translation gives CASSLAERGEQFF.

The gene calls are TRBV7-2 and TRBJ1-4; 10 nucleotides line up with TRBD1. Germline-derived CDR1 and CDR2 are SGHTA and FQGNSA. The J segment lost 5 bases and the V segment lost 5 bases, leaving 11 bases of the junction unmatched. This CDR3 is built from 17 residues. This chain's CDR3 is CASSPRDRGVMNEKLFF. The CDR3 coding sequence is TGTGCCAGCAGCCCCCGGGACAGGGGCGTAATGAATGAAAAACTGTTTTTT.

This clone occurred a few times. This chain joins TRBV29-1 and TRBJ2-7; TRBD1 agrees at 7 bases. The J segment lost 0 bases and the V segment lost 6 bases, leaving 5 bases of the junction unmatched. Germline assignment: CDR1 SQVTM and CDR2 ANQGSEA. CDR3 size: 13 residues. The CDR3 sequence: CSVRGDSSYEQYF. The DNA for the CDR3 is TGCAGCGTCCGAGGGGACAGCTCCTACGAGCAGTACTTC.

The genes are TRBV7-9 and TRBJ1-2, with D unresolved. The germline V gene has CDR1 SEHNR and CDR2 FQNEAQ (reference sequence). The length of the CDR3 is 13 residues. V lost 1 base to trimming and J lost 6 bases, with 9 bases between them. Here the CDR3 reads CASSLDRENGYTF. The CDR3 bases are TGTGCCAGCAGCTTAGACAGAGAGAATGGCTACACCTTC. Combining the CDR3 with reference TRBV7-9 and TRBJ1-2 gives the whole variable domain DTGVSQNPRHKITKRGQNVTFRCDPISEHNRLYWYRQTLGQGPEFLTYFQNEAQLEKSRLLSDRFSAERPKGSFSTLEIQRTEQGDSAMYLCASSLDRENGYTFGSGTRLTVV.

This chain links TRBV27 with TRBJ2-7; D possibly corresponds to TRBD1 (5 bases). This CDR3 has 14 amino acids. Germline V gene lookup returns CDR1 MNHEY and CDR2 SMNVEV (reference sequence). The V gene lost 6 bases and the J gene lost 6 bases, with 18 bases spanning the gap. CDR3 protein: CASSPLGLSGEQYF. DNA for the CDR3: TGTGCCAGCAGCCCCCTGGGGCTCTCGGGCGAGCAGTACTTC.

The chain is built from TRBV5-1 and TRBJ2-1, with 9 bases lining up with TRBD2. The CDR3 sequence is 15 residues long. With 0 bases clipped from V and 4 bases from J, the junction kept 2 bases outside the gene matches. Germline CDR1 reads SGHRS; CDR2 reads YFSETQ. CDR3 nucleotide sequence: TGCGCCAGCAGCTTGGGGACTAGCGTTTACAATGAGCAGTTCTTC. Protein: CASSLGTSVYNEQFF.